Shown below are 12 T cell receptor beta chains from a single sample sequenced in a study of glioma-infiltrating T cells after dendritic cell vaccination (dated by TCRdb to 2016 to 2017). To prepare the library, the immunoSEQ multiplex PCR assay was applied. As stored in TCRdb, this immuneACCESS dataset retains in-frame rearrangements with V and J assigned. A fraction of the clones does not appear; measured against another copy, unresolved V genes explain less than half of the discrepancy, and the remainder lacks a known reason. This sample has 60,000 or so clones in its table, and around nine tenths of those were observed once. Of the sample, more than 9% is held by the ten largest clones. In the paper's terms, the time point label means: after dendritic cell vaccination, including at tumor progression/relapse. The sample was blood, taken after dendritic cell vaccination. These receptors were collected from a human donor with glioblastoma.

The genes are TRBV27 and TRBJ2-7; D may be TRBD2 (6 bases). Germline V lookup: CDR1 MNHEY, CDR2 SMNVEV (reference sequence). The ends were cut back, 6 bases at V and 0 bases at J, with 9 bases in the middle. The CDR3 runs to 13 residues. The CDR3 region is CASRRDASYEQYF. The CDR3 DNA follows: TGTGCCAGCAGGCGGGACGCCTCCTACGAGCAGTACTTC.

V gene TRBV10-2 combines with J gene TRBJ1-2; 7 bases map to TRBD1. Trimming at V came to 5 bases and at J to 0 bases, leaving 9 bases not matched to a gene. Looked up from germline, CDR1 is WSHSY and CDR2 is SAAADI. The CDR3 runs 16 residues. The CDR3 protein is CASSLVGDRANYGYTF. The DNA for the CDR3 is TGCGCCAGCAGTCTCGTAGGCGACAGGGCTAACTATGGCTACACCTTC.

The chain employs TRBV29-1 and TRBJ1-1, with 7 bases fitting TRBD1. In germline, CDR1 is SQVTM, CDR2 ANQGSEA. The CDR3 has 13 residues. V trimming: 7 bases; J trimming: 0 bases; junction bases outside the gene matches: 5. The CDR3 loop reads CSAWDRMNTEAFF. DNA for the CDR3: TGCAGCGCCTGGGACAGAATGAACACTGAAGCTTTCTTT.

Remarks on this clone: In the same sample, other DNA sequences code for this CDR3. The chain has TRBV27 and TRBJ2-7; 13 bases align to TRBD2. The CDR3 sequence is 16 residues long. After removal of 3 bases from V and 7 bases from J, the junction contained 9 bases not matched to a gene. Germline assignment: CDR1 MNHEY and CDR2 SMNVEV (reference sequence). The CDR3 is CASSFRSGTSGTEQYF. CDR3 nucleotide sequence: TGTGCCAGCAGTTTCCGATCCGGGACTAGCGGGACTGAGCAGTACTTC.

This rearrangement joins TRBV19 to TRBJ2-7; 7 nucleotides line up with TRBD2. J gave up 2 bases and V 3 bases, and 7 bases lay outside the gene matches. In germline, CDR1 is LNHDA, CDR2 SQIVND (reference sequence). The CDR3 length is 15 residues. CDR3 in DNA: TGTGCCAGTAGTATTAGTCTAGCGGAGACCTACGAGCAGTACTTC. Protein sequence: CASSISLAETYEQYF. The variable domain in full, with the rest retrieved from reference TRBV19 and TRBJ2-7, is DGGITQSPKYLFRKEGQNVTLSCEQNLNHDAMYWYRQDPGQGLRLIYYSQIVNDFQKGDIAEGYSVSREKKESFPLTVTSAQKNPTAFYLCASSISLAETYEQYFGPGTRLTVT.

The DNA of the CDR3 is TGTGCCAGCAGCAAGGACAGTTCCTACGAGCAGTACTTC. This gives the protein CASSKDSSYEQYF. The J gene is TRBJ2-7, the V gene TRBV27; possible D gene TRBD1, 6 bases. In germline, CDR1 is MNHEY, CDR2 SMNVEV (reference sequence). The CDR3 sequence is 13 residues long. Trimming left V 6 bases short and J 1 base short, with 10 bases between.

This clone was observed a few times. This chain joins TRBV27 and TRBJ1-2, with TRBD1 matching 8 bases. The V and J ends lost 5 bases and 4 bases, in that order; junction bases with no gene match: 3. The CDR3 is made up of 13 amino acids. Germline CDR1 reads MNHEY; CDR2 reads SMNVEV (reference sequence). CDR3: CASSPGQGYGYTF. CDR3 coding DNA: TGTGCCAGCAGTCCTGGACAGGGCTATGGCTACACCTTC.

In its sample, this clone was seen a few times. The chain has TRBV7-9 and TRBJ1-2; TRBD1 matches at 7 bases. The CDR3 runs 13 residues. Trimming cost V 5 bases and J 8 bases; bases outside gene matches: 8. Per the germline V gene, CDR1 is SEHNR and CDR2 is FQNEAQ (reference sequence). The CDR3 DNA reads as TGTGCCAGCAGCAAGGACAGGCCCGGGGGCTACACCTTC. Residues: CASSKDRPGGYTF.

The chain couples TRBV6-1 to TRBJ2-1; weak D call: TRBD1 (5 bases). The V end lost 2 bases, the J end lost 4 bases, and 6 bases lay between the germline ends. This CDR3 has 13 residues. Germline V gives CDR1 MNHNS, CDR2 SASEGT. This chain's CDR3 is CASSEQGYNEQFF. The DNA for the CDR3 is TGTGCCAGCAGTGAACAGGGTTACAATGAGCAGTTCTTC.

V usage is TRBV27 and J usage is TRBJ1-2, with TRBD1 as a possible D gene (6 bases). The CDR3 totals 15 residues. Germline loops: CDR1 MNHEY, CDR2 SMNVEV (reference sequence). The V and J ends lost 5 bases and 3 bases respectively, with 16 bases between them. In DNA form, the CDR3 reads TGTGCCAGCAGTCCGTTCGGGGGGCTGGACTATGGCTACACCTTC. Translating it yields CASSPFGGLDYGYTF.

As DNA, the CDR3 is TGTGCCAGCAGCCCCGGGGCGGGGGGGTACAATGAGCAGTTCTTC. Protein sequence: CASSPGAGGYNEQFF. The V and J genes are TRBV5-4 and TRBJ2-1; 9 bases agree with TRBD2. Germline trimming cut 4 bases from V and 4 bases from J; bases unmatched to any gene: 6. The CDR3 length is 15 residues. Germline lookup yields CDR1 SGHNT and CDR2 YYREEE (reference sequence).

Note on this clone: A read error may produce the germline difference seen at one junction end. J is TRBJ2-7 and V is TRBV10-2; D is perhaps TRBD2 (5 bases). The CDR3 sequence is 14 residues long. From germline, CDR1 is WSHSY and CDR2 SAAADI. For the CDR3, the DNA is TGCGCCAGCAGTGAACTAGACGTTCAGATCTCGACGATCTTC. Translated, it gives CASSELDVQISTIF.